The sequence of this T cell receptor beta chain was determined in a study of OX40 agonist ivuxolimab in advanced cancers. This clone occurred a few times. The J segment lost 7 bases and the V segment lost 2 bases, leaving 7 bases of the junction unmatched. The length of the CDR3 is 15 residues. Germline CDR1 is MDHEN and CDR2 is SYDVKM. Profiled with immunoSEQ multiplex PCR; TCRdb holds only in-frame clones, not every one. Among about 130,000 clones listed, about nine tenths were seen once. The sequencing used CD4+ or CD8+ T cells sorted from blood, collected in a trial of the OX40 agonist ivuxolimab. This chain links TRBV28 with TRBJ1-5; 8 bases are shared with TRBD1. The clonotype comes from an adult with an advanced solid tumor such as melanoma, head and neck, liver or kidney cancer. The CDR3 DNA reads as TGTGCCAGCAGTTTAGCTACAGGGGGGTACCAGCCCCAGCATTTT. This codes for CASSLATGGYQPQHF.